This TCR beta chain was observed in a study of blood T cells in healthy people across ages. Healthy Russian Caucasian donors spanned ages about 6 to 100 years. Primed by a sample-barcoded 5' primer and a J-beta primer mix, a second PCR proceeded for roughly 6 to 12 cycles. TCRdb fed the 5' RACE reads into MiXCR, producing one record per CDR3 protein. The repertoire includes roughly 1,500,000 distinct CDR3 sequences, approximately 32% of them detected once, and approximately 10% sits in the top ten. CDR3 length equals 14 residues. Germline V gene sequence: CDR1 SGHTA, CDR2 FQGTGA. Trimming removed 4 bases at V and 7 bases at J, with 11 bases between.

This chain connects TRBV7-3 to TRBJ1-6; no clear D gene. The sequence was collected from a woman aged 30 to 39 in good health. Material: blood. The CDR3 region is CASSWGVLNSPLHF. In DNA form, the CDR3 reads TGTGCCAGCAGCTGGGGAGTACTAAATTCACCCCTCCACTTT.